Following are 2 T cell receptor beta chains from one sample sequenced in a study of T cell responses to AZD1222 COVID-19 vaccine. Assay: immunoSEQ multiplex PCR; the TCRdb copy retains only in-frame clones and omits some. Counted here are under 200,000 clones, about 90% occurring once; the ten biggest clones make up 1% to 1.5%. The material was peripheral blood, obtained 28 days after the second AZD1222 dose. These TCRs come from an adult who received the AZD1222 COVID-19 vaccine.

The V gene is TRBV15, the J gene TRBJ2-7, with TRBD1 matching 10 bases. Germline V gives CDR1 LNHNV, CDR2 YYDKDF (reference sequence). The length of the CDR3 is 16 residues. The J segment lost 3 bases and the V segment lost 3 bases, leaving 8 bases of the junction unmatched. CDR3: CATSSRTGTGVYEQYF. The CDR3, as DNA: TGTGCCACCAGCAGTCGTACGGGGACAGGGGTCTACGAGCAGTACTTC.

Here the CDR3 DNA reads TGTGCCAGCTGTGACAGTTTTTACAATGAGCAGTTCTTC. Residues: CASCDSFYNEQFF. The rearrangement links TRBV3-1 (or the pseudogene TRBV3-2) to TRBJ2-1, with D perhaps TRBD1 (5 bases). Trimming left V 8 bases short and J 4 bases short, with 12 bases between. Germline-derived CDR1 and CDR2 are LGHDT and YNNKEL (reference sequence). This CDR3 is built from 13 residues.